This TCR beta chain emerged from a study of CD8+ T cells in alopecia areata. Study-level background: Those patients who were treated received oral tofacitinib, which was given at 5 to 10 mg twice daily for moderate-to-severe alopecia areata.

Details on this clone: The target antigen is unknown.

cDNA reverse transcribed from extracted RNA served as the sequencing template. Clones were sequenced by immunoSEQ multiplex PCR, and TCRdb holds only the in-frame ones, with some missing. The data contain tens of thousands of clones, under 55% of them seen just once; the ten biggest clones take up approximately 18%. Peripheral blood, together with lesional scalp punch biopsies, was collected from alopecia areata patients. Study-level results: Higher clonality was seen in lesional scalp than in normal scalp, especially in alopecia totalis/universalis.

Material: CD8+ T cells sorted from blood, obtained at week 0. The TCR originated in a human donor with alopecia areata.

CDR3 region: CASSSTGGVAYGYTF. The CDR3 nucleotides are TGTGCCAGCAGCAGCACAGGGGGCGTCGCGTATGGCTACACCTTC. The V call is TRBV7-9, the J call TRBJ1-2; 9 bases map to TRBD1. V lost 5 bases to trimming and J lost 5 bases; unmatched junction nucleotides: 9. The length of the CDR3 is 15 residues. Germline V gene sequence: CDR1 SEHNR, CDR2 FQNEAQ (reference sequence).